This passage covers 30 T cell receptor beta chains from one sample sequenced in a study of T cells in localized non-small cell lung cancer. Assay used: immunoSEQ multiplex PCR; TCRdb lists only in-frame clones, some missing. The sample has approximately 100,000 clones; roughly 93% are singletons. The sample consisted of PBMCs, taken before any cancer treatment. Receptors originate from a woman aged 40 to 75 with stage II squamous cell lung carcinoma.

This chain connects TRBV6-5 to TRBJ2-1, with TRBD2 as a possible D gene (6 bases). Germline values: CDR1 MNHEY, CDR2 SVGAGI. The V end was cut by 6 bases, the J end by 7 bases, with 19 bases between. The CDR3 sequence is 15 residues long. In DNA form, the CDR3 reads TGTGCCAGCAGCCTTAGCGGCTGGCTCCGAAATGAGCAGTTCTTC. Protein sequence: CASSLSGWLRNEQFF.

The CDR3 region is CASSFGGNTGELFF. CDR3 sequence (DNA): TGTGCCAGCAGTTTTGGAGGCAACACCGGGGAGCTGTTTTTT. The chain couples TRBV28 to TRBJ2-2; maybe TRBD2 (5 bases). Germline V gene lookup returns CDR1 MDHEN and CDR2 SYDVKM. The CDR3 runs to 14 residues. V gave up 3 bases and J gave up 2 bases, with 7 bases separating them.

The chain carries TRBV5-4 and TRBJ2-7; weak D call: TRBD2 (5 bases). CDR3 length equals 14 residues. Deletions cut 4 bases from V and 7 bases from J, with 18 bases between. Germline V gene data show CDR1 as SGHNT and CDR2 as YYREEE (reference sequence). CDR3 nucleotides: TGTGCCAGCAGCCCCTCGTCCCCGGGATTGGAGCAGTACTTC. This codes for CASSPSSPGLEQYF.

The rearrangement links TRBV5-1 to TRBJ2-2; a weak D match, TRBD2 (6 bases). Trimming took off 4 bases at V and 2 bases at J, with 9 bases between the two ends. The CDR3 covers 14 residues. Germline-derived CDR1 and CDR2 are SGHRS and YFSETQ. CDR3 sequence reads: CASSAGTNTGELFF. CDR3 coding DNA: TGCGCCAGCAGCGCAGGGACTAACACCGGGGAGCTGTTTTTT.

The gene calls are TRBV28 and TRBJ1-1, with D unclear. This CDR3 region has 12 residues. Germline V gene lookup returns CDR1 MDHEN and CDR2 SYDVKM. Trimming stripped 2 bases from V and 8 bases from J, with 9 bases between. As DNA, the CDR3 is TGTGCCAGCAGTTTAACCCAAGGGGAAGCTTTCTTT. It specifies CASSLTQGEAFF.

The chain's CDR3 is CASSIGSYQPQHF. The CDR3 DNA reads TGTGCCAGCAGCATAGGGAGTTATCAGCCCCAGCATTTT. The rearrangement links TRBV27 to TRBJ1-5; D uncertain. This CDR3 contains 13 residues. Germline-derived CDR1 and CDR2 are MNHEY and SMNVEV (reference sequence). Trimming took 6 bases from V and 5 from J, leaving 11 bases between them.

The genes are TRBV7-2 and TRBJ1-2; D is unresolved. The CDR3 length is 14 residues. Looked up from germline, CDR1 is SGHTA and CDR2 is FQGNSA. V lost 1 base to trimming and J lost 7 bases, with 13 bases between them. The CDR3 bases are TGTGCCAGCAGCTTAGATAGCGTCGAACCTGGCTACACCTTC. Residues: CASSLDSVEPGYTF.

The chain joins TRBV9 to TRBJ2-2; TRBD2 aligns across 9 bases. The germline CDR1 and CDR2 sequences are SGDLS and YYNGEE. The CDR3 runs 14 residues. V shed 4 bases, J shed 8 bases, and the junction held 6 bases outside the gene matches. The CDR3 is CASSRASGTGELFF. The CDR3 DNA reads TGTGCCAGCAGCAGGGCTAGCGGGACGGGGGAGCTGTTTTTT.

This clone was observed a few times. The gene calls are TRBV28 and TRBJ1-3; D is unresolved. This CDR3 is built from 12 residues. Germline loops: CDR1 MDHEN, CDR2 SYDVKM. The ends were cut back, 6 bases at V and 5 bases at J, with 8 bases in the middle. The DNA for the CDR3 is TGTGCCAGCAGCCCCCCCAGAAACACCATATATTTT. Encoded protein: CASSPPRNTIYF.

V gene TRBV5-1 combines with J gene TRBJ2-5; D perhaps matches TRBD1 (7 bases). CDR3 length: 17 residues. Germline V CDR1 and CDR2: SGHRS, YFSETQ. Trimming pared 5 bases from V and 5 bases from J, leaving 25 bases between. The CDR3 DNA follows: TGCGCCAGCAGTCTTGGAGCGCAGACCTCAGGGGGGGAGACCCAGTACTTC. It yields the protein CASSLGAQTSGGETQYF.

The V gene is TRBV28, the J gene TRBJ1-4, with unresolved D. Germline V gene lookup returns CDR1 MDHEN and CDR2 SYDVKM. Trimming stripped 1 base from V and 6 bases from J, with 6 bases between. The CDR3 consists of 13 residues. The CDR3 coding sequence is TGTGCCAGCAGTTTATACCCTGATGAAAAACTGTTTTTT. This translates into CASSLYPDEKLFF.

The genes are TRBV10-1 and TRBJ2-2; tentative D call: TRBD2 (5 bases). The CDR3 is 15 residues long. With 5 bases removed from V and 2 bases from J, the gap between germline ends came to 12 bases. Per the germline V gene, CDR1 is WNHNN and CDR2 is SYGVQD (reference sequence). The DNA of the CDR3 is TGCGCCAGCAGTAGGTCACTAGGAAACACCGGGGAGCTGTTTTTT. It specifies CASSRSLGNTGELFF.

J is TRBJ2-6 and V is TRBV4-1; TRBD2 matches 13 bases. J gave up 4 bases and V 1 base, and 4 bases lay outside the gene matches. CDR3 length equals 18 residues. CDR1 is MGHRA, CDR2 YSYEKL, per germline. CDR3 loop: CASSQGLAGGYGANVLTF. In DNA, the CDR3 is TGCGCCAGCAGCCAAGGACTAGCGGGAGGTTACGGGGCCAACGTCCTGACTTTC.

CDR3 in amino acids: CASRVPGGSGNTIYF. The CDR3 DNA reads TGTGCCAGCAGAGTCCCCGGGGGTTCTGGAAACACCATATATTTT. The rearrangement links TRBV28 to TRBJ1-3; a possible D gene is TRBD1 (5 bases). The CDR3 covers 15 residues. CDR1 is MDHEN, CDR2 SYDVKM, per germline. V lost 6 bases and J 1 base, leaving 13 bases between the germline ends.

This clone appeared once. This chain links TRBV6-6 with TRBJ1-6; D remains ambiguous. The CDR3 runs 14 residues. Trimming pared 4 bases from V and 8 bases from J, leaving 12 bases between. Germline CDR1 is MNHNY and CDR2 is SVGAGI (reference sequence). CDR3 bases: TGTGCCAGCAGTTGGCAGGCGCCTCATTCACCCCTCCACTTT. It encodes CASSWQAPHSPLHF.

The sample holds a few counts of this clone. J is TRBJ2-4 and V is TRBV9; TRBD2 aligns across 9 bases. From germline, CDR1 is SGDLS and CDR2 YYNGEE. The CDR3 extends over 15 amino acids. J gave up 9 bases and V 4 bases, and 11 bases lay outside the gene matches. This CDR3 is CASSSVAGVRSIQYF. The CDR3 nucleotides are TGTGCCAGCAGCTCTGTAGCGGGAGTCCGTAGCATTCAGTACTTC.

CDR3 nucleotide sequence: TGTGCCAGCAGCACACGGGGGATGAATCAGCCCCAGCATTTT. It translates to CASSTRGMNQPQHF. The chain uses TRBV7-2 and TRBJ1-5; D is perhaps TRBD1 (5 bases). V lost 5 bases and J 4 bases, leaving 12 bases between the germline ends. This CDR3 is 14 amino acids long. The germline V gene encodes CDR1 SGHTA and CDR2 FQGNSA.

The chain combines TRBV5-8 with TRBJ1-5; D unclear. This CDR3 contains 15 residues. Trimming removed 0 bases from V and 5 bases from J, with 12 bases in between. Germline lookup yields CDR1 SGHTS and CDR2 YDEGEE. CDR3 coding DNA: TGTGCCAGCAGCTTGGGACAAGAGGCCCATCAGCCCCAGCATTTT. Translation: CASSLGQEAHQPQHF. The complete variable domain, with remaining parts taken from reference TRBV5-8 and TRBJ1-5, reads EAGVTQSPTHLIKTRGQQATLRCSPISGHTSVYWYQQALGLGLQFLLWYDEGEERNRGNFPPRFSGRQFPNYSSELNVNALELEDSALYLCASSLGQEAHQPQHFGDGTRLSIL.

The rearrangement links TRBV7-9 to TRBJ1-6; D not resolved. The V end lost 5 bases, the J end lost 3 bases, and 8 bases lay between the germline ends. CDR1 SEHNR and CDR2 FQNEAQ come from the germline V gene (reference sequence). The CDR3 spans 14 residues. CDR3 in DNA: TGTGCCAGCAGCCACGGGAACTATAATTCACCCCTCCACTTT. Translation: CASSHGNYNSPLHF. Combining the CDR3 with reference TRBV7-9 and TRBJ1-6 gives the whole variable domain DTGVSQNPRHKITKRGQNVTFRCDPISEHNRLYWYRQTLGQGPEFLTYFQNEAQLEKSRLLSDRFSAERPKGSFSTLEIQRTEQGDSAMYLCASSHGNYNSPLHFGNGTRLTVT.

J is TRBJ2-2 and V is TRBV11-2; D ambiguous. This CDR3 region has 15 residues. V lost 4 bases and J lost 2, with 11 bases in between. Germline V gene data show CDR1 as SGHAT and CDR2 as FQNNGV. In DNA form, the CDR3 reads TGTGCCAGCAGCTCCCCGACGGTAAACACCGGGGAGCTGTTTTTT. This translates into CASSSPTVNTGELFF.

The V gene is TRBV9, the J gene TRBJ1-2, with TRBD1 matching 7 bases. This CDR3 is 16 amino acids long. The trim removed 4 bases at V and 1 base at J, leaving 10 bases unmatched. Germline CDR1 reads SGDLS; CDR2 reads YYNGEE. The CDR3 loop reads CASSPTTGDSNYGYTF. CDR3 nucleotides: TGTGCCAGCAGCCCAACCACAGGGGACAGTAACTATGGCTACACCTTC.

The chain joins TRBV6-5 to TRBJ2-7; 8 nucleotides match TRBD1. CDR1 MNHEY and CDR2 SVGAGI come from the germline V gene. V shed 1 base and J 3 bases; nucleotides not matched to a gene: 2. This CDR3 is built from 14 residues. In nucleotides, the CDR3 is TGTGCCAGCAGTTACTTGGGACAGGTCTACGAGCAGTACTTC. This translates into CASSYLGQVYEQYF.

This sequence joins TRBV28 and TRBJ2-5; 8 bases are shared with TRBD1. Germline loops: CDR1 MDHEN, CDR2 SYDVKM. V was pared by 10 bases and J by 5 bases, with 6 bases of the junction left unmatched. CDR3 length equals 12 residues. The CDR3: CATQGAWETQYF. The DNA for the CDR3 is TGTGCCACCCAGGGGGCTTGGGAGACCCAGTACTTC.

This clone has a handful of counts. The gene calls are TRBV7-2 and TRBJ1-1; the D is unclear. Germline CDR1 is SGHTA and CDR2 is FQGNSA. Trimming took 7 bases from V and 0 from J, leaving 12 bases between them. The CDR3 covers 14 residues. The CDR3 here is CASTPRRMNTEAFF. Here the CDR3 DNA reads TGTGCCAGCACCCCCCGGAGGATGAACACTGAAGCTTTCTTT.

The gene calls are TRBV5-8 and TRBJ2-1; possible D gene TRBD2, 7 bases. Germline V lookup: CDR1 SGHTS, CDR2 YDEGEE. This CDR3 has 16 amino acids. V lost 4 bases to trimming and J lost 3 bases, with 17 bases between them. The DNA for the CDR3 is TGTGCCAGCAGCCCTGTCGCGGGGGCCCGCTACAATGAGCAGTTCTTC. Translated: CASSPVAGARYNEQFF.

The chain joins TRBV4-1 to TRBJ2-2; the match to TRBD2 covers 9 bases. The ends lost 3 bases at V and 4 bases at J; junction bases unmatched: 6. This CDR3 comprises 16 residues. Germline CDR1 MGHRA, CDR2 YSYEKL. This chain's CDR3 is CASSHVSGGLTGELFF. As DNA, the CDR3 is TGCGCCAGCAGCCACGTTAGCGGGGGCCTCACCGGGGAGCTGTTTTTT.

This clone has just one count. This chain uses TRBV18 with TRBJ2-3; TRBD2 agrees at 10 bases. The CDR3 has 16 residues. The V gene's germline CDR1 is KGHSH and CDR2 LQKENI. V gave up 4 bases and J gave up 2 bases; unmatched junction bases: 6. The CDR3 sequence is CASSRPLAGVTDTQYF. As DNA, the CDR3 is TGTGCCAGCTCACGCCCTCTAGCGGGGGTCACAGATACGCAGTATTTT.

V and J are TRBV5-1 and TRBJ1-1; 10 nucleotides agree with TRBD1. J lost 1 base, V lost 3 bases, and 3 bases had no gene match. CDR1 is SGHRS, CDR2 YFSETQ, per germline. This CDR3 region has 15 residues. The CDR3 bases are TGCGCCAGCAGCTCGGGGACAGGGGCGAACACTGAAGCTTTCTTT. This gives the protein CASSSGTGANTEAFF.

The rearrangement links TRBV30 to TRBJ1-6; D ambiguous. Germline values: CDR1 GTSNPN, CDR2 SVGIG (reference sequence). The CDR3 consists of 14 residues. Trimming pared 7 bases from V and 6 bases from J, leaving 16 bases between. The DNA of the CDR3 is TGTGCCTCGGCGGGCGGCCTGGGTAATTCACCCCTCCACTTT. It translates to CASAGGLGNSPLHF.

The V and J genes are TRBV11-2 and TRBJ2-4; D is perhaps TRBD2 (7 bases). Germline values: CDR1 SGHAT, CDR2 FQNNGV. This CDR3 region has 17 residues. Trimming left V 0 bases short and J 4 bases short, with 16 bases between. The CDR3 nucleotides read TGTGCCAGCAGCTTAGATGGGGGGGCGACATGGAAAAACATTCAGTACTTC. Encoded protein: CASSLDGGATWKNIQYF.